One and the same sample provided the 23 T cell receptor beta chains below, sequenced in a study of T cells after yellow fever vaccination. TCRdb recomputed calls from the 5' RACE reads with MiXCR, one row per CDR3 protein. The profile shows about 120,000 distinct CDR3 sequences, about 7.2% of them singletons. This specimen consisted of CD4+ T cells sorted from PBMCs, obtained approximately 40 days after the first yellow fever vaccination. Receptors originate from a man aged 18 to 29 who received the YFV17D yellow fever vaccine.

This clonotype was counted at least ten times. The chain uses TRBV7-6 and TRBJ2-1; no clear D. The CDR3 length is 16 residues. Looked up from germline, CDR1 is SGHVS and CDR2 is FNYEAQ. V was shortened by 0 bases and J by 9 bases, with 18 bases between the two germline ends. As DNA, the CDR3 is TGTGCCAGCAGCTTAGCGCCTTCGGCAACGGGCCTTGAGCAGTTCTTC. Encoded protein: CASSLAPSATGLEQFF.

This clonotype was found many times. The chain employs TRBV5-1 and TRBJ2-3; 11 bases line up with TRBD2. The CDR3 contains 18 residues. Germline values: CDR1 SGHRS, CDR2 YFSETQ. Trimming took 0 bases from V and 1 from J; bases not matched to a gene: 7. The CDR3 region has the DNA TGCGCCAGCAGCTTGGTCCCGGCACTAGCGGGGGGCACAGATACGCAGTATTTT. Its translation: CASSLVPALAGGTDTQYF.

The chain employs TRBV20-1 and TRBJ1-6; possibly TRBD1 for D (5 bases). Trimming took 6 bases from V and 1 from J, leaving 13 bases between them. The germline V gene has CDR1 DFQATT and CDR2 SNEGSKA (reference sequence). This CDR3 is built from 15 residues. CDR3 residues: CSALPRGSYNSPLHF. Written as DNA, the CDR3 is TGCAGTGCCCTGCCTAGGGGATCCTATAATTCACCCCTCCACTTT.

Ten or more counts support this clonotype. Here the CDR3 reads CASSLAREDTQYF. The DNA for the CDR3 is TGTGCCAGCTCCCTAGCGAGGGAAGATACGCAGTATTTT. The chain joins TRBV2 to TRBJ2-3, with a weak D call TRBD2 (6 bases). Trimming took off 8 bases at V and 5 bases at J, with 14 bases between the two ends. CDR1 and CDR2 from the germline V gene are SNHLY and FYNNEI. The CDR3 is 13 amino acids.

The chain uses TRBV30 and TRBJ2-7, with 10 positions matching TRBD2. The CDR3 is 18 amino acids. Germline CDR1 GTSNPN, CDR2 SVGIG (reference sequence). V dropped 0 bases and J dropped 4; count of bases not matched to a gene: 15. CDR3 sequence (DNA): TGTGCCTGGAGTGTACCCCTAGCGGGGGCACCGCGCCGTTACGAGCAGTACTTC. It is translated as CAWSVPLAGAPRRYEQYF.

At least ten counts were recorded for this clonotype. The chain carries TRBV5-4 and TRBJ2-6, with 7 bases matching TRBD1. Germline V gives CDR1 SGHNT, CDR2 YYREEE (reference sequence). J gave up 0 bases and V 3 bases, and 6 bases lay outside the gene matches. The CDR3 contains 17 residues. The CDR3 loop is CASSSGTANSGANVLTF. The CDR3 region has the DNA TGTGCCAGCAGCTCTGGGACAGCCAACTCTGGGGCCAACGTCCTGACTTTC.

This clonotype was recorded many times. The CDR3 is CASSFGTAIKGETQYF. CDR3 in DNA: TGCGCCAGCAGCTTTGGGACAGCCATCAAAGGGGAGACCCAGTACTTC. This rearrangement joins TRBV5-1 to TRBJ2-5; TRBD1 aligns across 7 bases. This CDR3 is 16 amino acids long. The germline V gene encodes CDR1 SGHRS and CDR2 YFSETQ. V lost 2 bases, J lost 5 bases, and 12 bases stayed unmatched.

This clonotype was seen a few times. This chain connects TRBV18 to TRBJ1-3; no clear D. CDR3 length: 15 amino acids. V was cut by 1 base and J by 0 bases, with 7 bases left in between. Per germline, CDR1 KGHSH and CDR2 LQKENI. The CDR3 nucleotides are TGTGCCAGCTCACCACTAGCGGACTCTGGAAACACCATATATTTT. Translated: CASSPLADSGNTIYF.

This clonotype was picked up many times. The chain recombines TRBV7-2 with TRBJ2-5; D gene ambiguous. Trimming took 4 bases from V and 4 from J, leaving 10 bases between them. CDR1 and CDR2 from the germline V gene are SGHTA and FQGNSA. This CDR3 contains 13 residues. CDR3 in DNA: TGTGCCAGCAGCTCTAACTGGCCAGAGACCCAGTACTTC. It encodes CASSSNWPETQYF.

This clonotype was seen repeatedly, ten times or more. The chain links TRBV18 to TRBJ2-5; D gene uncertain. This CDR3 region has 11 residues. V lost 5 bases and J 5 bases, leaving 6 bases between the germline ends. Per the germline V gene, CDR1 is KGHSH and CDR2 is LQKENI. CDR3 sequence (DNA): TGTGCCAGCTCATCCTTCGAGACCCAGTACTTC. It yields the protein CASSSFETQYF.

At least ten counts were recorded for this clonotype. V and J are TRBV7-2 and TRBJ1-5; D remains unclear. The CDR3 is 15 residues long. V lost 4 bases and J lost 3, with 13 bases in between. Germline lookup yields CDR1 SGHTA and CDR2 FQGNSA. CDR3 in DNA: TGTGCCAGCAGCTCCGGGTGGGGTTACAATCAGCCCCAGCATTTT. It is translated as CASSSGWGYNQPQHF.

With respect to this clonotype: One base away lies a much larger clone, so this may be a sequencing read error. The chain joins TRBV2 to TRBJ2-1, with a weak D call TRBD1 (6 bases). The CDR3 has 16 residues. Germline V gene lookup returns CDR1 SNHLY and CDR2 FYNNEI. The V gene lost 0 bases and the J gene lost 4 bases, with 13 bases spanning the gap. The CDR3 DNA reads TGTGCCAGCAGTGAAGCGGGGGCGAGTTTGTACAATGAGCAGTTCTTC. Translated, it gives CASSEAGASLYNEQFF.

This clonotype was counted many times. The chain joins TRBV12-3 or TRBV12-4 to TRBJ2-4; possibly TRBD1 or TRBD2 for D (7 bases each). The length of the CDR3 is 15 residues. Trimming pared 5 bases from V and 1 base from J, leaving 12 bases between. The CDR3 sequence: CASSTQGGAKNIQYF. CDR3 in DNA: TGTGCCAGCAGTACCCAGGGGGGGGCCAAAAACATTCAGTACTTC.

At least ten counts were recorded for this clonotype. The chain combines TRBV12-3 or TRBV12-4 with TRBJ1-6; possibly TRBD1 for D (5 bases). This CDR3 spans 15 amino acids. V was shortened by 6 bases and J by 10 bases, with 19 bases between the two germline ends. The CDR3 is CASSLRDPRDSPLHF. The DNA of the CDR3 is TGTGCCAGCAGCCTTCGGGACCCTAGGGACTCACCCCTCCACTTT.

This clonotype has only a few counts. The rearrangement joins TRBV19 to TRBJ2-3, with TRBD2 matching over 9 bases. The V segment lost 4 bases and the J segment 4 bases; nucleotides outside the gene matches: 6. CDR3 size: 15 residues. Germline V gives CDR1 LNHDA, CDR2 SQIVND (reference sequence). As DNA, the CDR3 is TGTGCCAGTAGTACCATAGCGGGGGTTTCAGATACGCAGTATTTT. Its translation: CASSTIAGVSDTQYF.

Ten or more counts support this clonotype. This chain connects TRBV7-9 to TRBJ2-7; 9 bases fit TRBD1. V dropped 5 bases and J dropped 2; count of bases not matched to a gene: 4. This CDR3 contains 14 residues. CDR1 is SEHNR and CDR2 is FQNEAQ in the germline V gene (reference sequence). CDR3 DNA: TGTGCCAGCAGCCTGACAGGGGGGACCTACGAGCAGTACTTC. It codes for CASSLTGGTYEQYF.

In its sample, this clonotype was seen a few times. The CDR3: CASSSRRYEQYF. The CDR3 DNA reads TGTGCCAGCAGCTCCAGGAGGTACGAGCAGTACTTC. J is TRBJ2-7 and V is TRBV7-8; TRBD2 might be the D (5 bases). The CDR3 totals 12 residues. V lost 4 bases and J lost 4, with 8 bases in between. In germline, CDR1 is SGHVS, CDR2 FQNEAQ.

The table lists this clonotype with many counts. The V gene is TRBV12-3 or TRBV12-4, the J gene TRBJ1-1; no clear D gene. The CDR3 has 10 amino acids. V was clipped by 6 bases and J by 4 bases, with 3 bases between them. The CDR3 region is CASSSTEAFF. In DNA, the CDR3 is TGTGCCAGCAGCTCCACTGAAGCTTTCTTT.

This clonotype was counted between two and nine times. This chain connects TRBV3-1 to TRBJ2-1; unclear D gene. The CDR3 length is 13 residues. V was shortened by 4 bases and J by 10 bases, with 14 bases between the two germline ends. CDR1 is LGHDT, CDR2 YNNKEL, per germline (reference sequence). CDR3 sequence: CASSPPRSWEQFF. The CDR3 DNA sequence: TGTGCCAGCAGCCCTCCCAGGTCCTGGGAGCAGTTCTTC.

Only a few counts were recorded for this clonotype. The chain links TRBV6-1 to TRBJ1-5; the D gene is possibly TRBD1 (5 bases). The V gene lost 1 base and the J gene lost 12 bases, with 13 bases spanning the gap. Germline loops: CDR1 MNHNS, CDR2 SASEGT. The CDR3 extends over 13 amino acids. Here the CDR3 DNA reads TGTGCCAGCAGTGAAGGGTCAGGGAGGGTCCAGCATTTT. Translation: CASSEGSGRVQHF.

This clonotype was detected ten times or more. The CDR3: CASTSTGGAKNIQYF. CDR3 in DNA: TGTGCCAGCACCTCCACCGGGGGGGCCAAAAACATTCAGTACTTC. V usage is TRBV12-3 or TRBV12-4 and J usage is TRBJ2-4, with 7 bases matching TRBD2. The CDR3 is made up of 15 amino acids. Trimming removed 7 bases from V and 1 base from J; junction bases left unmatched: 7.

This clonotype was picked up a small number of times. The chain is built from TRBV24-1 and TRBJ1-2; the D is unclear. Germline V CDR1 and CDR2: KGHDR, SFDVKD. V was pared by 3 bases and J by 4 bases, with 20 bases between. This CDR3 is 17 amino acids long. This CDR3 is CATSDVDADRTSYGYTF. CDR3 nucleotide sequence: TGTGCCACCAGTGATGTTGATGCGGACCGCACTTCCTATGGCTACACCTTC.

This clonotype was observed at least ten times. V is TRBV6-5 and J is TRBJ1-1; the match to TRBD1 covers 11 bases. V lost 4 bases and J lost 4; bases outside the gene matches: 2. There are 14 residues in the CDR3. Germline-derived CDR1 and CDR2 are MNHEY and SVGAGI. CDR3 loop: CASSWTGGFTEAFF. DNA for the CDR3: TGTGCCAGCAGTTGGACAGGGGGCTTCACTGAAGCTTTCTTT.